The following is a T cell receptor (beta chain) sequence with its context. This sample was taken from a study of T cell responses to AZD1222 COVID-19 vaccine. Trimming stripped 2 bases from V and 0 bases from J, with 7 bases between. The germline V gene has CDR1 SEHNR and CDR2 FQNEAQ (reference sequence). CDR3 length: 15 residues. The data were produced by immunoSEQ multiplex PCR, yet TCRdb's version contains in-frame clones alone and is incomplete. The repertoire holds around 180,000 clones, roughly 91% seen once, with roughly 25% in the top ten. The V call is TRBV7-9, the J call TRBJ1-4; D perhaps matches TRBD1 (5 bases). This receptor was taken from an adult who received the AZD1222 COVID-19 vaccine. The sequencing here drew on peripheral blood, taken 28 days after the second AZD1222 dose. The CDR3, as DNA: TGTGCCAGCAGCTTACGACAGACAACTAATGAAAAACTGTTTTTT. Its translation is CASSLRQTTNEKLFF.